This T cell receptor beta chain is from a study of blood T cell repertoires in COVID-19. CDR1 is SGHNT, CDR2 YENEEA, per germline. V was trimmed by 5 bases and J by 8 bases, leaving 10 bases between them. The CDR3 is 12 residues long. In the authors' workflow: Amplified reference gene primers provided the basis for estimating nucleated cell counts. Clones were sequenced by immunoSEQ multiplex PCR, and TCRdb holds only the in-frame ones, with some missing. V and J calls and clone size follow that table, whereas D and trimming were derived from the DNA. This sample has roughly 250,000 clones, with roughly 91% found just once.

Sequencing was done on a sample of PBMCs or T cells enriched from blood (not recorded which). The clonotype comes from a woman aged 40 to 50 with acute COVID-19. The rearrangement joins TRBV11-3 to TRBJ2-1, with D possibly TRBD2 on 5 matching bases. In DNA form, the CDR3 reads TGTGCCAGCAGCCCCCGGGATGATGAGCAGTTCTTC. Amino acid sequence: CASSPRDDEQFF.